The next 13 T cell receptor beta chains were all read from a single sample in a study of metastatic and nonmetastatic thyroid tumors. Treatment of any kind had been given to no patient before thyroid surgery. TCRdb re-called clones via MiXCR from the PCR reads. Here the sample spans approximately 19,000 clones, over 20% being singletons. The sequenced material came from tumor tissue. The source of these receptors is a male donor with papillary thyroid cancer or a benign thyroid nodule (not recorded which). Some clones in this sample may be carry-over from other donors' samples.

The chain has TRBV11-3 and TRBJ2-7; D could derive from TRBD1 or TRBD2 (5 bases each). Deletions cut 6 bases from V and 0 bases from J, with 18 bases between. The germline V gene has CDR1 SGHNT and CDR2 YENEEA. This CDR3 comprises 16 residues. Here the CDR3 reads CASSRSTWGSSYEQYF. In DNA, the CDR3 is TGTGCCAGCAGTCGTTCTACCTGGGGGAGCTCCTACGAGCAGTACTTC. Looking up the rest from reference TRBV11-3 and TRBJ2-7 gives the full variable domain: EAGVVQSPRYKIIEKKQPVAFWCNPISGHNTLYWYLQNLGQGPELLIRYENEEAVDDSQLPKDRFSAERLKGVDSTLKIQPAELGDSAVYLCASSRSTWGSSYEQYFGPGTRLTVT.

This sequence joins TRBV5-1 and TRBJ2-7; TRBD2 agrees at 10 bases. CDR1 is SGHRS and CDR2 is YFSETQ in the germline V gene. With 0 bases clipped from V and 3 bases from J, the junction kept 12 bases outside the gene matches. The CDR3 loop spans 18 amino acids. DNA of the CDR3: TGCGCCAGCAGCTTGGGGTCTAGCGGGAGAGATGGTTTCTACGAGCAGTACTTC. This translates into CASSLGSSGRDGFYEQYF.

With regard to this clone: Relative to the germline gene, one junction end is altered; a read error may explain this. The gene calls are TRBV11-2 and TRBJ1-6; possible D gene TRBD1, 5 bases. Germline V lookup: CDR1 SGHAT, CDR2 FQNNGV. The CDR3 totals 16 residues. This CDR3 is CASSPTGRGNNSPLHF. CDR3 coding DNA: TGTGCCAGCAGCCCTACTGGTAGGGGCAATAACTCACCCCTCCACTTT.

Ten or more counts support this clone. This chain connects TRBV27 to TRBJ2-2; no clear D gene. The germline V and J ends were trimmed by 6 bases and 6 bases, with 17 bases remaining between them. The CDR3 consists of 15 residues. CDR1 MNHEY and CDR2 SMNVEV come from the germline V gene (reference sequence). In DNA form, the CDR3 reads TGTGCCAGCAGCCGACTCCGGGTGTCAGCCGGGGAGCTGTTTTTT. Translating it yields CASSRLRVSAGELFF.

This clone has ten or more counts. CDR3 in amino acids: CATSPGISTDTQYF. The CDR3 DNA reads TGTGCCACCTCTCCGGGAATTAGCACAGATACGCAGTATTTT. This chain joins TRBV24-1 and TRBJ2-3, with D possibly TRBD2 on 5 matching bases. The ends were cut back, 9 bases at V and 0 bases at J, with 12 bases in the middle. The CDR3 is 14 residues long. Germline CDR1 reads KGHDR; CDR2 reads SFDVKD.

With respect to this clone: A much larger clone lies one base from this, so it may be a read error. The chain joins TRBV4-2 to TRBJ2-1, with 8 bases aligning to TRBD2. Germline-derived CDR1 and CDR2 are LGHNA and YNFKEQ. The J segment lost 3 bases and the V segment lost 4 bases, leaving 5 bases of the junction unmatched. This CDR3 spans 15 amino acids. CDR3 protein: CASSLRAGDYNEQFF. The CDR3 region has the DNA TGTGCCAGCAGCCTAAGAGCGGGAGACTACAATGAGCAGTTCTTC.

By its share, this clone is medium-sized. CDR3 DNA sequence: TGCAGTGCTATCCCCGGGACAGGGACTGAAGCTTTCTTT. It encodes CSAIPGTGTEAFF. The chain combines TRBV20-1 with TRBJ1-1; 9 positions match TRBD1. The ends lost 4 bases at V and 5 bases at J; junction bases unmatched: 5. The CDR3 sequence is 13 residues long. CDR1 is DFQATT and CDR2 is SNEGSKA in the germline V gene (reference sequence).

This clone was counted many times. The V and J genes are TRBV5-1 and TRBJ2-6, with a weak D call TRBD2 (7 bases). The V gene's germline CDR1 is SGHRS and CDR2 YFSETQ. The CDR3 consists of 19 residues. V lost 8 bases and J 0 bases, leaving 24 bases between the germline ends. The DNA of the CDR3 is TGCGCCAGTTATCCCCAGGGGCCGGGACTATTCTCTGGGGCCAACGTCCTGACTTTC. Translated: CASYPQGPGLFSGANVLTF.

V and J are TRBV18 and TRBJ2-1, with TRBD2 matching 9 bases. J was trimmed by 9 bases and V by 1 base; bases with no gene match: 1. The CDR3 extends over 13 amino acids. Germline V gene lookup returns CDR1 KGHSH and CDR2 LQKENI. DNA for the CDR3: TGTGCCAGCTCACCACTGGGACTAGCTGAGCAGTTCTTC. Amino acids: CASSPLGLAEQFF.

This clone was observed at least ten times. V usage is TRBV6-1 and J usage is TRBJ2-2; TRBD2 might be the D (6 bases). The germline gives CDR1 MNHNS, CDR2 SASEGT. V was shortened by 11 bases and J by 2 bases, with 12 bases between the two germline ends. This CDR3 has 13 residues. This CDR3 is CALRGSNTGELFF. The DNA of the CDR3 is TGTGCCCTTCGGGGGAGTAACACCGGGGAGCTGTTTTTT.

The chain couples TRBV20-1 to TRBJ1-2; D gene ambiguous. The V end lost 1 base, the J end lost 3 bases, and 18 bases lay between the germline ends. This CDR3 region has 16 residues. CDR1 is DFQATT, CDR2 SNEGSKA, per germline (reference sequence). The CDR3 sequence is CSARVGIRAAYYGYTF. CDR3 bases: TGCAGTGCTAGAGTAGGGATTCGTGCGGCCTACTATGGCTACACCTTC.

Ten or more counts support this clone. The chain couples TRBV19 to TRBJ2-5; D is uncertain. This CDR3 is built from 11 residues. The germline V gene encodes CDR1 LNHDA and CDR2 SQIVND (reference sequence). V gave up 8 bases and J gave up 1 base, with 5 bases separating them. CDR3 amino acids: CASVTQETQYF. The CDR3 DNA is TGTGCCAGTGTCACCCAAGAGACCCAGTACTTC.

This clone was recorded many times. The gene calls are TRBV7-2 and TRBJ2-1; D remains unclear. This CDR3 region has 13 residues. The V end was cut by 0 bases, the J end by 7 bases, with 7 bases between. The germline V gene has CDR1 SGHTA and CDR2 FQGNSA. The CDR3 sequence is CASSLAGTNEQFF. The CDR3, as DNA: TGTGCCAGCAGCTTAGCCGGTACTAATGAGCAGTTCTTC.